The present entry profiles one TCR beta chain with its context. Its antigen is unknown. Qualities for individual bases were not recorded, and no much larger clone is one base off. The cohort consisted of some 670 healthy bone marrow donors. Cohort members were all nominally healthy when sampled, although unrecorded immune exposures were likely present. The donor was CMV seronegative and belonged to the group of several hundred seronegative cohort members. A peripheral blood sample was provided by each donor, and peripheral blood mononuclear cells were used for TCR beta sequencing. Genomic DNA extraction from the blood cell samples was performed with the Qiagen DNeasy Blood Extraction Kit. The data belong to a study of cytomegalovirus exposure and HLA in healthy donors (dated by TCRdb to 2016 to 2017). A note on the overall study: According to an earlier analysis of around 600 of the donors, about 170 million T cells yielded roughly 100 million unique TCR beta sequences and about 300 Gb of sequence data. To predict cytomegalovirus infection status, the study brought together high-throughput TCR immunosequencing, statistical association of individual TCRs with disease status, and machine learning. In addition to the first cohort of several hundred subjects, a separate validation cohort of approximately 110 different subjects was used. About 300 gigabases of sequencing data and tens of millions of unique TCR sequences made up an early release that covered 640 HLA-typed donors. In the later analysis, no new phenotypic data were used to find candidate immune exposures; instead, reliance was placed on TCR beta sequences and their occurrence across donors. Among some 410 genotyped donors of the cohort, an average of around 220,000 unique TCR beta nucleotide sequences was sequenced per donor, of which 15% to 20% were non-productive. In a later genetic analysis, genome-wide SNP genotypes for about three fifths of the 666 donors were used, and that subset was treated as a discovery cohort. Roughly five DR-DQ haplotypes were handled as single units for association and clustering, since linkage in the cohort was strong. The study was designed to test whether signatures of past pathogen exposure could be identified by cataloging public T cell receptors. Every repertoire in the discovery cohort had been generated on one and the same sequencing platform. Donor age, sex, ethnicity and CMV serostatus were collected together with the repertoire data. The study profiled the T cell repertoires of hundreds of subjects by immunosequencing and related them to cytomegalovirus serostatus. To study patterns of TCR occurrence, a later analysis re-analyzed previously published TCR beta repertoires from hundreds of donors and added high-resolution HLA genotyping. Of the approximately 400 genotyped donors, over 80% were placed in the genetic ancestry cluster associated with self-reported Caucasian donors. An earlier analysis of 587 of the donors used high-throughput TCR beta sequencing to judge whether each TCR beta V gene segment behaved as functional or pseudogenic. Typing coverage varied by locus: 629-630 donors for A, B, C, DRB1 and DQB1; 500 to 550 for DQA1; some 610 for DPA1; approximately 490 for DPB1. HLA typing covered class I and class II loci at four-digit resolution. Summary of the overall study and its limitations: Assigning TCR associations to individual alleles was difficult when HLA alleles, especially DR and DQ, strongly co-occurred. The classifier was reported to diagnose cytomegalovirus status with high specificity and sensitivity in both the original cohort and the validation cohort. Some IMGT-functional V segments, including TRBV6-2 and TRBV6-3, could not be told apart with the 87-base-pair reads, so those segments were excluded. In a later genetic analysis, fewer N-insertions in productive TCRs were reported among donors in an Asian-associated ancestry cluster than the roughly 640-donor mean. A cluster of highly shared sequence variants was judged likely to be a technical artifact of the sequencing pipeline. According to a later analysis, TCR association rates differed among HLA loci, with DRB1 alleles showing the most associated TCRs and HLA-C alleles showing the fewest. A further reported finding was that TCR beta sequences accurately predicted the HLA-A and HLA-B alleles for most subjects in the first cohort. CMV serostatus was the only immune exposure information available for the cohort. Most TCR sequences were observed very rarely across donors, whereas some public TCRs were present in many individuals. It was suggested by the authors that the approach could potentially be generalized to other disease states and immunological phenotypes. In this cohort, only TCR beta chains were sequenced, and detectable features were limited by the absence of alpha or paired-chain data. A later analysis associated 16,951 TCR beta sequences with specific HLA alleles at a false discovery rate of 0.05. Several of the top co-occurrence clusters appeared to be linked to parvovirus B19, influenza, CMV and Epstein-Barr virus, according to a later analysis. The earlier analysis of 587 of the donors excluded over 15 rarely observed V segments, including chromosome 9 orphons, because counts were too low. In a later genetic analysis, a missense DCLRE1C variant was associated with V-gene and J-gene trimming of TCR beta chains, and the association was replicated in an independent cohort. The presence/absence analyses assumed that sequencing depth was roughly uniform across donors, and that assumption may not be true. In a later analysis, most CMV-associated TCR beta chains were found to appear HLA-restricted, with HLA associations seemingly driven largely by CMV exposure. A few of the identified cytomegalovirus-associated TCR beta chains were confirmed in vitro to be specific for cytomegalovirus antigens. Correlated functional status among segregating V segments might be attributable to linkage disequilibrium, but an unknown experimental factor could not be ruled out. Because HLA typing was missing for some donors at each locus, association tests included only the typed subset. In a later analysis, HLA-associated TCR beta chains showed more clonal expansion and lower generation probabilities than non-associated chains that were equally common. An earlier analysis of approximately 600 of the donors showed that most TCR beta V segments appeared in productive rearrangements either about 90% or about 30% of the time, which broadly matched IMGT annotations. In the study, 150 to 200 TCR beta chains were listed as associated with cytomegalovirus.

Libraries came from the immunoSEQ multiplex PCR assay. For the multiplex PCR, a mixture combining 60 forward primers for TCR Vbeta segments and 13 reverse primers for TCR Jbeta segments was used. Amplification of the CDR3 region of rearranged TCR beta genes was performed with a multiplex PCR assay on genomic DNA. On the Illumina HiSeq System, the amplified TCR beta libraries were sequenced as 87-base-pair reads. The published analysis was carried out like this. A later analysis counted approximately 76 million unique TCR beta chains across the 500 to 850 repertoires, and about 10 million of these chains were shared by at least two donors. A nearest-neighbor algorithm error-corrected the raw reads and collapsed the reads into unique sequences, merging closely related sequences to remove PCR and sequencing errors. V, D and J gene segments were assigned by aligning CDR3 sequences to IMGT reference sequences. For a sequence to be retained, a match of at least six nucleotides to both a V gene segment and a J gene segment was required. Rearrangements were classified as productive when the CDR3 lacked stop codons and remained in frame with V and J, and all other rearrangements were classified as non-productive. Following IMGT convention, CDR3 was defined as the stretch from the second conserved V-encoded cysteine up to the conserved J-encoded phenylalanine. In an earlier analysis of more than 550 of the donors, sequences lacking an unambiguous match to a single V gene segment were excluded. In an earlier analysis of more than 500 of the donors, a V segment was called functional when productive rearrangements were above 56.7%, and segregating when the standard deviation between donors exceeded 5%. A statistical classification framework was developed to diagnose cytomegalovirus status using the catalog of TCR beta chain sequences. In a later analysis, V and J genes were assigned by comparing TCR nucleotide sequences against IMGT/GENE-DB human TR gene sequences. The TCRdist pipeline was used in a later analysis to assign CDR3 sequences and most-parsimonious VDJ recombination scenarios. In a later analysis, every TCR beta chain was defined by the combination of its CDR3 amino acid sequence and its V-gene family, and reads without a unique V-gene family were dropped. In a later analysis, nearly 600 highly shared, low-generation-probability nucleotide sequences were removed to address suspected cross-contamination and a sequencing artifact. A later analysis calculated a clonal expansion index for each public chain from normalized within-repertoire ranks of inferred template counts. In a later analysis, generation probabilities were computed using a VDJ recombination model fitted to out-of-frame rearrangements, and the results were checked against IGoR. A later analysis scored TCR-TCR, TCR-HLA and TCR-CMV co-occurrence with hypergeometric tests, applying a repertoire-size bias correction to TCR pairs. To estimate false discovery rates, a later analysis permuted the HLA or CMV assignments 20 times. In a later analysis, co-occurring TCRs were grouped with DBSCAN, and TCRdist sequence similarity was added when clustering was performed within HLA-allele-positive subsets. Repertoires with fewer than 30,000 or more than 120,000 public chains were left out of co-occurrence clustering, as were five repertoires with anomalous nucleotide sharing. TCRdb obtained this table from immuneACCESS and retained in-frame rearrangements with V and J assigned. These tables miss some clones; where compared with another copy, unresolved V genes account for less than half of the shortfall, and the remainder is unexplained. The V and J calls and clone size were taken over from that table, and D and trimming were inferred from the DNA. The sample table lists approximately 120,000 clones, roughly 81% of them with a count of one. Clones ranked in the top ten supply around 0.99% of the sample.

Germline trimming amounts to 3 bases on V and 5 bases on J, with 7 as the count of junction bases outside the gene matches. Taken from the germline V gene, the CDR1 and CDR2 loops are KGHSH and LQKENI. Spanning cysteine to phenylalanine, the CDR3 consists of 14 amino acids. CDR3 DNA is the only sequence kept; it has 42 bases, read in frame from the first base. Sequenced input: PBMCs. The V and J genes are TRBV18 and TRBJ2-7; 7 middle bases align to TRBD1. The TCR sequence derives from a woman under 40 in good health and CMV-seronegative. The DNA is TGTGCCAGCTCACCGAGTAGGGGGCAAAACGAGCAGTACTTC. This encodes CASSPSRGQNEQYF.